These 18 T cell receptor beta chains share one sample of origin, sequenced in a study of cytomegalovirus exposure and HLA in healthy donors. This PCR relied on a set of 60 Vbeta primers and 13 Jbeta primers. Only in-frame clones appear in the TCRdb table, and some are missing; sequencing was by immunoSEQ multiplex PCR. Here the sample spans fewer than 250,000 clones, about four fifths being singletons. Source material: PBMCs. Receptors originate from a man aged 30 to 39 in good health and CMV-seropositive.

V is TRBV9 and J is TRBJ2-5, with TRBD1 matching over 10 bases. V gave up 4 bases and J gave up 3 bases; unmatched junction bases: 12. This CDR3 has 17 amino acids. Looked up from germline, CDR1 is SGDLS and CDR2 is YYNGEE. For the CDR3, the DNA is TGTGCCAGCAGCACCTACGGGACAGGGGAAATCGAAGAGACCCAGTACTTC. Amino acids: CASSTYGTGEIEETQYF. The variable domain in full, completed from reference TRBV9 and TRBJ2-5, reads DSGVTQTPKHLITATGQRVTLRCSPRSGDLSVYWYQQSLDQGLQFLIQYYNGEERAKGNILERFSAQQFPDLHSELNLSSLELGDSALYFCASSTYGTGEIEETQYFGPGTRLLVL.

This clone was seen a single time. The V call is TRBV4-2, the J call TRBJ2-2, with TRBD2 identical over 8 bases. Germline V gene lookup returns CDR1 LGHNA and CDR2 YNFKEQ. The CDR3 extends over 16 amino acids. V shed 3 bases and J 7 bases; nucleotides not matched to a gene: 10. CDR3 amino acids: CASSQDSGEAGGELFF. CDR3 nucleotides: TGTGCCAGCAGCCAGGATAGCGGGGAGGCCGGCGGGGAGCTGTTTTTT.

The V call is TRBV6-1, the J call TRBJ2-5, with TRBD1 as a possible D gene (5 bases). The J call may be wrong; the DNA end is better matched by TRBJ2-7. This CDR3 is 14 amino acids long. The V gene's germline CDR1 is MNHNS and CDR2 SASEGT. This chain's CDR3 is CASSWGTVSYEQYF. The CDR3 DNA reads as TGTGCCAGCAGTTGGGGCACTGTCTCCTACGAGCAGTACTTC.

The rearrangement links TRBV2 to TRBJ1-1; 8 nucleotides line up with TRBD1. The CDR3 is made up of 18 amino acids. V was clipped by 9 bases and J by 5 bases; unmatched bases: 23. Germline values: CDR1 SNHLY, CDR2 FYNNEI. This CDR3 reads CARNSSRGRQGRRTEAFF. DNA for the CDR3: TGTGCCAGAAACTCCTCCCGGGGGAGACAGGGGCGAAGAACTGAAGCTTTCTTT.

The chain has TRBV29-1 and TRBJ2-4, with D possibly TRBD2 on 5 matching bases. V lost 2 bases to trimming and J lost 7 bases, with 15 bases between them. Germline CDR1 is SQVTM and CDR2 is ANQGSEA. The CDR3 spans 14 residues. The CDR3 DNA reads as TGCAGCGTTGAACTGTCCGGGGTGGAGAACATTCAGTACTTC. Translating gives CSVELSGVENIQYF.

The genes are TRBV6-5 and TRBJ2-5, with 9 nucleotides matching TRBD2. CDR1 is MNHEY and CDR2 is SVGAGI in the germline V gene. The V segment lost 2 bases and the J segment 3 bases; nucleotides outside the gene matches: 1. The CDR3 loop spans 14 amino acids. DNA of the CDR3: TGTGCCAGCAGTTACGCTAGCGGGGAAGAGACCCAGTACTTC. It translates to CASSYASGEETQYF.

The chain is built from TRBV5-1 and TRBJ2-1; D gene uncertain. V shed 1 base and J shed 3 bases, with 5 bases lying between them. The CDR3 runs 13 residues. Germline V lookup: CDR1 SGHRS, CDR2 YFSETQ. CDR3 nucleotides: TGCGCCAGCAGCTTGACAGACTACAATGAGCAGTTCTTC. Encoded protein: CASSLTDYNEQFF.

The chain uses TRBV27 and TRBJ1-5; D is uncertain. Trimming left V 7 bases short and J 4 bases short, with 17 bases between. Germline loops: CDR1 MNHEY, CDR2 SMNVEV (reference sequence). The CDR3 spans 15 residues. The CDR3 is CASKILGLGNQPQHF. In DNA, the CDR3 is TGTGCCAGCAAAATCCTCGGACTGGGGAATCAGCCCCAGCATTTT.

The chain is built from TRBV6-1 and TRBJ1-2; D is perhaps TRBD1 (5 bases). The CDR3 runs to 16 residues. V was shortened by 3 bases and J by 0 bases, with 14 bases between the two germline ends. Germline-derived CDR1 and CDR2 are MNHNS and SASEGT. CDR3 coding DNA: TGTGCCAGCAGTGACACCCGAACGGGGGCTAACTATGGCTACACCTTC. Translating gives CASSDTRTGANYGYTF.

The rearrangement joins TRBV4-3 to TRBJ1-1, with TRBD1 identical over 7 bases. This CDR3 contains 14 residues. Germline V gene lookup returns CDR1 LGHNA and CDR2 YSLEER. Germline trimming cut 4 bases from V and 7 bases from J; bases unmatched to any gene: 9. CDR3 in amino acids: CASSRDTGDGEAFF. CDR3 sequence (DNA): TGCGCCAGCAGCCGAGATACAGGGGACGGTGAAGCTTTCTTT.

The chain couples TRBV18 to TRBJ2-7, with unresolved D. The CDR3 covers 13 residues. V dropped 0 bases and J dropped 2 bases, with 5 bases sitting between them. Looked up from germline, CDR1 is KGHSH and CDR2 is LQKENI. CDR3 sequence reads: CASSPPTAYEQYF. CDR3 sequence (DNA): TGTGCCAGCTCACCACCCACAGCCTACGAGCAGTACTTC.

The chain joins TRBV18 to TRBJ1-1, with 8 bases aligning to TRBD1. V lost 3 bases, J lost 1 base, and 4 bases stayed unmatched. The CDR3 covers 15 residues. Germline V gene data show CDR1 as KGHSH and CDR2 as LQKENI. CDR3 sequence (DNA): TGTGCCAGCTCACCCCAGGGGGCCGGGAACACTGAAGCTTTCTTT. It yields the protein CASSPQGAGNTEAFF. Full variable domain (outside the CDR3, taken from reference TRBV18 and TRBJ1-1): NAGVMQNPRHLVRRRGQEARLRCSPMKGHSHVYWYRQLPEEGLKFMVYLQKENIIDESGMPKERFSAEFPKEGPSILRIQQVVRGDSAAYFCASSPQGAGNTEAFFGQGTRLTVV.

The DNA for the CDR3 is TGTGCCAGCACCGTGTGGGGGCCGGATGACTATGGCTACACCTTC. This codes for CASTVWGPDDYGYTF. V and J are TRBV6-1 and TRBJ1-2; possibly TRBD1 for D (6 bases). V was shortened by 7 bases and J by 3 bases, with 18 bases between the two germline ends. The CDR3 has 15 amino acids. Looked up from germline, CDR1 is MNHNS and CDR2 is SASEGT.

The table lists this clone with a count of one. The chain couples TRBV6-5 to TRBJ1-2; 9 bases align to TRBD1. The CDR3 totals 13 residues. The germline V gene encodes CDR1 MNHEY and CDR2 SVGAGI. Trimming at V came to 6 bases and at J to 6 bases, leaving 5 bases not matched to a gene. The CDR3 bases are TGTGCCAGCAGCCTTGACAGGGGGGATGGCTACACCTTC. Amino acids: CASSLDRGDGYTF.

The chain joins TRBV6-6 to TRBJ2-3, with TRBD2 matching over 8 bases. The CDR3 runs to 11 residues. V shed 6 bases and J 9 bases; nucleotides not matched to a gene: 2. Germline V gene lookup returns CDR1 MNHNY and CDR2 SVGAGI (reference sequence). CDR3 region: CASSPSGTQYF. Written as DNA, the CDR3 is TGTGCCAGCAGCCCTAGCGGGACGCAGTATTTT.

The V and J genes are TRBV7-2 and TRBJ1-3; 9 bases map to TRBD1. With V trimmed by 6 bases and J by 4 bases, 16 bases remained unmatched. In germline, CDR1 is SGHTA, CDR2 FQGNSA. The CDR3 loop spans 18 amino acids. CDR3 sequence (DNA): TGTGCCAGCAGTCCCACAGGGGGCTTACGGTTGGGCGGAAACACCATATATTTT. It translates to CASSPTGGLRLGGNTIYF.

CDR3 amino acids: CASSPRTVVSEQYF. Here the CDR3 DNA reads TGTGCCAGCAGCCCAAGGACAGTAGTCTCCGAGCAGTACTTC. The genes are TRBV7-6 and TRBJ2-7; TRBD1 might be the D (6 bases). V shed 5 bases and J shed 6 bases, with 17 bases lying between them. CDR1 SGHVS and CDR2 FNYEAQ come from the germline V gene. This CDR3 contains 14 residues. Filled out from reference TRBV7-6 and TRBJ2-7, the complete variable domain reads GAGVSQSPRYKVTKRGQDVALRCDPISGHVSLYWYRQALGQGPEFLTYFNYEAQQDKSGLPNDRFSAERPEGSISTLTIQRTEQRDSAMYRCASSPRTVVSEQYFGPGTRLTVT.

In this sample, this clone turned up a few times. The chain combines TRBV19 with TRBJ2-2, with D unresolved. The germline V and J ends were trimmed by 2 bases and 5 bases, with 9 bases remaining between them. This CDR3 spans 14 amino acids. Germline CDR1 is LNHDA and CDR2 is SQIVND (reference sequence). CDR3 loop: CASSIFLVTGELFF. For the CDR3, the DNA is TGTGCCAGTAGTATATTTCTAGTAACCGGGGAGCTGTTTTTT.